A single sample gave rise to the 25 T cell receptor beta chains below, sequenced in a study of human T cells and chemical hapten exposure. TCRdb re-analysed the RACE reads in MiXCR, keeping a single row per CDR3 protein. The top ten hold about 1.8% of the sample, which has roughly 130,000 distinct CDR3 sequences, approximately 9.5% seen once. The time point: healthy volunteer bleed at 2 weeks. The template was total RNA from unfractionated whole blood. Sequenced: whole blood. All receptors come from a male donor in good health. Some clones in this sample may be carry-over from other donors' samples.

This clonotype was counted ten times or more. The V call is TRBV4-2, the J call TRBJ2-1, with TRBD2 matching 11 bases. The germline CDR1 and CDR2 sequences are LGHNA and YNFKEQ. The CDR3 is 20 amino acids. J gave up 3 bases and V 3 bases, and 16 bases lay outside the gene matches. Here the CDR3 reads CASSHPNSGRASGGYNEQFF. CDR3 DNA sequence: TGTGCCAGCAGCCACCCTAATAGCGGGAGGGCCTCAGGGGGCTACAATGAGCAGTTCTTC.

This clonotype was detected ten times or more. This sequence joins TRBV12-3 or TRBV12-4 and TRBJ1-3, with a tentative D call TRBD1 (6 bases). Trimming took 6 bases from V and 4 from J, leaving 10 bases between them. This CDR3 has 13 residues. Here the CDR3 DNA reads TGTGCCAGCAGGCCCGGACAGGGAAACACCATATATTTT. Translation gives CASRPGQGNTIYF.

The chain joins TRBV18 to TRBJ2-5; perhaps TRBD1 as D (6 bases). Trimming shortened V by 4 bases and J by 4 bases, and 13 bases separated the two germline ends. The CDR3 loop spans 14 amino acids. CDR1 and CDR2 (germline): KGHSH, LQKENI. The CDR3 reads CASSQQGPPETQYF. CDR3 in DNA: TGTGCCAGCTCACAACAGGGTCCCCCAGAGACCCAGTACTTC.

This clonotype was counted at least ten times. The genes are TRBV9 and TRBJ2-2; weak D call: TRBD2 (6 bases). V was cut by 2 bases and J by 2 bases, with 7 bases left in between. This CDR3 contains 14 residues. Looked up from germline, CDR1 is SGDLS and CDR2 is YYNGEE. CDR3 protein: CASSVGGNTGELFF. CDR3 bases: TGTGCCAGCAGCGTGGGGGGTAACACCGGGGAGCTGTTTTTT.

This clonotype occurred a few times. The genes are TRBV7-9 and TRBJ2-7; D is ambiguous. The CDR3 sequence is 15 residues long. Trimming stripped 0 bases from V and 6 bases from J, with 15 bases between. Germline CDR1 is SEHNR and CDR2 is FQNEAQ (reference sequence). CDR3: CASSLAGKGPGEQYF. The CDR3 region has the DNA TGTGCCAGCAGCTTAGCCGGCAAAGGACCGGGCGAGCAGTACTTC.

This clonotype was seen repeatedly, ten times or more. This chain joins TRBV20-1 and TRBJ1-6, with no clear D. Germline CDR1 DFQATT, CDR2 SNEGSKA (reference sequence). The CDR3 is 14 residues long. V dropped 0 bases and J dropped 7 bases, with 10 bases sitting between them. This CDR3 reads CSARDPGGNSPLHF. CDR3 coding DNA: TGCAGTGCTAGAGATCCAGGTGGAAATTCACCCCTCCACTTT.

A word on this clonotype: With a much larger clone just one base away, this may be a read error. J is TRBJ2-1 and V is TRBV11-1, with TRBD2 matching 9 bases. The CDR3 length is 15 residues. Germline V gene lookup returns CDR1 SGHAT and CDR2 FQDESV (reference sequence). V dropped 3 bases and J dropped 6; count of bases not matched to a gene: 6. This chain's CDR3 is CASSFGAGGTNEQFF. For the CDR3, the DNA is TGTGCCAGCAGCTTTGGGGCGGGGGGGACCAATGAGCAGTTCTTC.

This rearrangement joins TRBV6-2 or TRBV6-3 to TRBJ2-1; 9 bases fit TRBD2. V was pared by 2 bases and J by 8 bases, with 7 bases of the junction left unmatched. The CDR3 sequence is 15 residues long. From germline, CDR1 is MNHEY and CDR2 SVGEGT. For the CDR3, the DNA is TGTGCCAGCAGTTACGGGCTAGCGGGAAGCTATGAGCAGTTCTTC. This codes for CASSYGLAGSYEQFF.

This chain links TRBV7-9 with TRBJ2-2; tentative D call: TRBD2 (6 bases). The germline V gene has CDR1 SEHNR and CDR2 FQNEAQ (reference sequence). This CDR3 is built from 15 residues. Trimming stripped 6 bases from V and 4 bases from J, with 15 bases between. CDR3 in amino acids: CASSPNSGATGELFF. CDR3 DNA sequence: TGTGCCAGCAGTCCCAATAGCGGAGCCACCGGGGAGCTGTTTTTT.

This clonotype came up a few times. CDR3 in amino acids: CAISESPTGWGNQPQHF. As DNA, the CDR3 is TGTGCCATCAGTGAGTCCCCGACAGGGTGGGGCAATCAGCCCCAGCATTTT. V is TRBV10-3 and J is TRBJ1-5; 7 bases line up with TRBD1. The CDR3 has 17 amino acids. The V segment lost 0 bases and the J segment 2 bases; nucleotides outside the gene matches: 7. Per the germline V gene, CDR1 is ENHRY and CDR2 is SYGVKD.

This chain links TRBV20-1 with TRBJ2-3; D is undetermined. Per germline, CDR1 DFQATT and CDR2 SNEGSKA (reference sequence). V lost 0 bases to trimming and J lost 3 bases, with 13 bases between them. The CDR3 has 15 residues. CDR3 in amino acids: CSAREAKPQTDTQYF. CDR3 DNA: TGCAGTGCTAGAGAGGCCAAGCCCCAAACAGATACGCAGTATTTT.

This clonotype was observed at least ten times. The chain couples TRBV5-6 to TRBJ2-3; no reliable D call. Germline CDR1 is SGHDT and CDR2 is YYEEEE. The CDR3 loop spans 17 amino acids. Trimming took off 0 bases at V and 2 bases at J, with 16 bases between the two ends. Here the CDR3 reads CASSLVTPETYTDTQYF. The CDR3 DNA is TGTGCCAGCAGCTTGGTAACGCCGGAAACTTACACAGATACGCAGTATTTT.

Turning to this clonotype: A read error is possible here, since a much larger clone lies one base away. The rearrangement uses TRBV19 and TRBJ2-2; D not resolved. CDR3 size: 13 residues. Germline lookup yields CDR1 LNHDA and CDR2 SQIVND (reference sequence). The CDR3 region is CVSSMITTGELFF. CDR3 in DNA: TGTGTCAGTAGTATGATCACAACCGGGGAGCTGTTTTTT.

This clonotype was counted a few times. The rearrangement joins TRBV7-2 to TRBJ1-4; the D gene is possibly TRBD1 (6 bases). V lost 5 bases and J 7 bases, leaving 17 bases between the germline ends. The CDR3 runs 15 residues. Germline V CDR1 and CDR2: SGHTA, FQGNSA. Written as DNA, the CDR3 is TGTGCCAGCAGCGCAGGGAGGGGGACCTTTGAAAAACTGTTTTTT. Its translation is CASSAGRGTFEKLFF.

The CDR3 coding sequence is TGTGCCAGCAGTGAAGGAGCGGGGGCGTTCTACGAGCAGTACTTC. Amino acid sequence: CASSEGAGAFYEQYF. The chain has TRBV25-1 and TRBJ2-7; the match to TRBD2 covers 8 bases. The ends lost 2 bases at V and 3 bases at J; junction bases unmatched: 6. Germline CDR1 and CDR2: MGHDK and SYGVNS. The CDR3 runs 15 residues.

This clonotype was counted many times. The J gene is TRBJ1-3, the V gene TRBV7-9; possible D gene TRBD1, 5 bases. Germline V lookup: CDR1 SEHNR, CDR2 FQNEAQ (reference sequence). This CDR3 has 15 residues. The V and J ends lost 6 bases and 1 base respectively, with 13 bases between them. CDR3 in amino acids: CASSSPTESGNTIYF. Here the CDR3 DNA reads TGTGCCAGCAGTTCCCCGACAGAATCTGGAAACACCATATATTTT.

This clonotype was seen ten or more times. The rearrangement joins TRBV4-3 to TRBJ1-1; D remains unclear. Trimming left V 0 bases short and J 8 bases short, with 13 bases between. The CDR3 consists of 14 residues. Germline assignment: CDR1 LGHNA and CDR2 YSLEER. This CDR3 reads CASSQDSGSGEAFF. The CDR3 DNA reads TGCGCCAGCAGCCAAGATTCCGGCTCAGGAGAAGCTTTCTTT.

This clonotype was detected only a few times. The CDR3 protein is CASSVGGLAMNEQFF. The CDR3 region has the DNA TGTGCCAGCAGCGTAGGGGGACTAGCGATGAATGAGCAGTTCTTC. The chain uses TRBV9 and TRBJ2-1; the match to TRBD2 covers 10 bases. This CDR3 comprises 15 residues. The germline V gene encodes CDR1 SGDLS and CDR2 YYNGEE. V lost 0 bases and J lost 7; bases outside the gene matches: 4.

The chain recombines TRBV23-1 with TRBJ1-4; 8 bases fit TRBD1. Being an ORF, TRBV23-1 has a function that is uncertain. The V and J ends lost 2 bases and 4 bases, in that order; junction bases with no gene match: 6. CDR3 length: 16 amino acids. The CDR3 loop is CASSQTGGQVNEKLFF. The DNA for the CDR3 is TGCGCCAGCAGTCAAACCGGGGGACAGGTTAATGAAAAACTGTTTTTT.

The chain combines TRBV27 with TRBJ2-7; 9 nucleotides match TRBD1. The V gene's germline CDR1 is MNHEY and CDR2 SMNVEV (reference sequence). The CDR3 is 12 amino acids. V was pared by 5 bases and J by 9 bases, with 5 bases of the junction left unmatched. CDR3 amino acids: CASSPGTGWQYF. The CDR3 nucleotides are TGTGCCAGCAGTCCAGGGACAGGGTGGCAGTACTTC.

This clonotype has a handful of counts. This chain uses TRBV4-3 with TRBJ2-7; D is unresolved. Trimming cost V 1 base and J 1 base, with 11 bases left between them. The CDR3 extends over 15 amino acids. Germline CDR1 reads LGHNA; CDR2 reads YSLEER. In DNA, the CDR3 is TGCGCCAGCAGCCAAGTCTCCGGCCCATCCTACGAGCAGTACTTC. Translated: CASSQVSGPSYEQYF.

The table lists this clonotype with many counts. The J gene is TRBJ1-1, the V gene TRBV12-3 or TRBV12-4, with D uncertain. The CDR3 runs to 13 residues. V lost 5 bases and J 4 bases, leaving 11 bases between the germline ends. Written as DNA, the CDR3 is TGTGCCAGCAGTGAGTACTTGGGCACTGAAGCTTTCTTT. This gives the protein CASSEYLGTEAFF.

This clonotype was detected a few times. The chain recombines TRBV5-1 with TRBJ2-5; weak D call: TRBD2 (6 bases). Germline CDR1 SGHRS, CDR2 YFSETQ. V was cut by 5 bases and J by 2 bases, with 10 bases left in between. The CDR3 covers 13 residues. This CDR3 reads CASSWDSQETQYF. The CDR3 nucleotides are TGCGCCAGCAGTTGGGACTCACAAGAGACCCAGTACTTC. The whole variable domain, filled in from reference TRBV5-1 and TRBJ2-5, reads KAGVTQTPRYLIKTRGQQVTLSCSPISGHRSVSWYQQTPGQGLQFLFEYFSETQRNKGNFPGRFSGRQFSNSRSEMNVSTLELGDSALYLCASSWDSQETQYFGPGTRLLVL.

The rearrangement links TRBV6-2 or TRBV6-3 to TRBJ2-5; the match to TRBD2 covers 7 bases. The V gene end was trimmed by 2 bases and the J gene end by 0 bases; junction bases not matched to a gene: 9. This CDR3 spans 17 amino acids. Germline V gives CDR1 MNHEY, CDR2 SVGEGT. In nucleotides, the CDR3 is TGTGCCAGCAGTTACGACCCTTGGCGGGGGTACCAAGAGACCCAGTACTTC. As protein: CASSYDPWRGYQETQYF.

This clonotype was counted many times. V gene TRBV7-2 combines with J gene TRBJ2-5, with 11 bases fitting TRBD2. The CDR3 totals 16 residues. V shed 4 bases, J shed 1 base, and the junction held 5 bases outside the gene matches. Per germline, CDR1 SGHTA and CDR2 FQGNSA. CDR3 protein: CASSSRLAGPQETQYF. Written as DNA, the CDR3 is TGTGCCAGCAGCTCCCGACTAGCGGGACCCCAAGAGACCCAGTACTTC. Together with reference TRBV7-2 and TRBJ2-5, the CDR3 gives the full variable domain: GAGVSQSPSNKVTEKGKDVELRCDPISGHTALYWYRQSLGQGLEFLIYFQGNSAPDKSGLPSDRFSAERTGGSVSTLTIQRTQQEDSAVYLCASSSRLAGPQETQYFGPGTRLLVL.